This is a list of T cell receptor beta chains from one sample in a study of human T cells and chemical hapten exposure. TCRdb reprocessed the RACE reads via MiXCR and lists one record per CDR3 protein. The table shows about 98,000 distinct CDR3 sequences, with 9.5% to 14% occurring only once. This specimen was whole blood, taken in connection with sensitization to the hapten diphenylcyclopropenone (DPC). The receptors were gathered from an older woman with alopecia areata. Some clones in this sample may be carry-over from other donors' samples. CDR3s include the opening cysteine and the closing phenylalanine or tryptophan. The D gene is left open where the match is weak. Where a row states a size, it is once, few, many or the class of an expanded clone; other rows omit it.

-	-	TRBV19	TRBJ2-3	TGTACCAGTAGTATTAGCACAGATACGCAGTATTTT	CTSSISTDTQYF
TRBD2	many	TRBV20-1	TRBJ2-2	TGCAGTGCTAGGTTGCGGGGGGGCCGGCACGCCGGGGAGCTGTTTTTT	CSARLRGGRHAGELFF
-	many	TRBV7-8	TRBJ1-6	TGTGCCAGCAGCTTAACCCCGACAGAGATCTCACCCCTCCACTTT	CASSLTPTEISPLHF
-	-	TRBV15	TRBJ1-3	TGTGCCACCAGCAGTTATGTAGGATCTGGAAACACCATATATTTT	CATSSYVGSGNTIYF
-	many	TRBV2	TRBJ1-5	TGTGCCAGCAGTGATAAGGAGCCCCAGCATTTT	CASSDKEPQHF
-	many	TRBV30	TRBJ1-1	TGTGTTCTGGCAAAACAGACGACTGATGGAGCTTTCTTT	CVLAKQTTDGAFF
TRBD1	many	TRBV19	TRBJ1-5	TGTGCCAGTGCCGGGACAGAGCATAGCAATCAGCCCCAGCATTTT	CASAGTEHSNQPQHF
-	few	TRBV9	TRBJ2-3	TGTGCCAGCAGCGCAAGAGGAGGGCAGGGGATAGATACGCAGTATTTT	CASSARGGQGIDTQYF
-	few	TRBV18	TRBJ1-1	TGTGCCAGCTCACCCTACCCTCCGGAGGAAAACACTGAAGCTTTCTTT	CASSPYPPEENTEAFF
TRBD1	few	TRBV20-1	TRBJ1-4	TGCAGTGCGGGACAGGGGGTTGAAAAACTGTTTTTT	CSAGQGVEKLFF
TRBD2	many	TRBV12-3/TRBV12-4	TRBJ2-5	TGTGCCAGCAGTAACAGCGGGGGCAGAGGGACCCAGTACTTC	CASSNSGGRGTQYF
-	few	TRBV12-2	TRBJ1-5	TGTGCAAGTCGCTTAGTTCCCGGGAAGAATCAGCCCCAGCATTTT	CASRLVPGKNQPQHF
-	few	TRBV12-3/TRBV12-4	TRBJ1-3	TGTGCCAGCAACCACAGACTCTCTGGAAACACCATATATTTT	CASNHRLSGNTIYF
TRBD1	few	TRBV9	TRBJ2-1	TGTGCCAGCAGCGCCTGGACAGGTGGGGTCGATGAGCAGTTCTTC	CASSAWTGGVDEQFF
TRBD1	few	TRBV18	TRBJ1-2	TGTGCCAGCTCACAGGTAGCGGGACAGAGCTATGGCTACACCTTC	CASSQVAGQSYGYTF
-	many	TRBV13	TRBJ1-6	TGTGCGGTAGGACAAACCCATAATTCACCCCTCCACTTT	CAVGQTHNSPLHF
-	many	TRBV19	TRBJ2-7	TGTGCCAGTAGTATGGGACTGATCTCCTACGAGCAGTACTTC	CASSMGLISYEQYF
-	many	TRBV4-1	TRBJ1-5	TGCGCCAGCAGCAGCACCAGGGGCAATCAGCCCCAGCATTTT	CASSSTRGNQPQHF
TRBD1	many	TRBV6-5	TRBJ2-7	TGTGCCAGCAGCTTCGACAGGGGACCCTACGAGCAGTACTTC	CASSFDRGPYEQYF
TRBD2	-	TRBV3-1	TRBJ2-3	TGTGCCAGCAGCCAAGTGGCGGGGGGGCGTTCAGGCACAGATACGCAGTATTTT	CASSQVAGGRSGTDTQYF
TRBD2	many	TRBV7-6	TRBJ2-3	TGTGCCAGCAGCAATCAGGCTAGCGGGGGCCTCAGCACAGATACGCAGTATTTT	CASSNQASGGLSTDTQYF
-	few	TRBV27	TRBJ1-5	TGTGCCAGCAGTTTATCGGGCAATCAGCCCCAGCATTTT	CASSLSGNQPQHF
TRBD2	few	TRBV20-1	TRBJ2-4	TGCAGTGCTAGAGATCAGGGAGGGAAAAACATTCAGTACTTC	CSARDQGGKNIQYF
-	few	TRBV6-2/TRBV6-3	TRBJ1-1	TGTGCCAGCAGTAGTACATGGAGGGGCGGAGGAGCTTTCTTT	CASSSTWRGGGAFF
-	-	TRBV6-2/TRBV6-3	TRBJ1-4	TGTGCCAGCATCGCGGACGGCTTGAATGAAAAACTGTTTTTT	CASIADGLNEKLFF
-	-	TRBV5-1	TRBJ1-1	TGCGCCAGCAGTCTGGGGGTTCGGAAGAACACTGAAGCTTTCTTT	CASSLGVRKNTEAFF
-	-	TRBV10-3	TRBJ2-7	TGTGCCATCAGCCCGACCCAACTAGGGTGGGAGCAGTACTTC	CAISPTQLGWEQYF
TRBD1	many	TRBV29-1	TRBJ1-2	TGCAGCGTGCCTGACAGGGGGTACTATGGCTACACCTTC	CSVPDRGYYGYTF
TRBD1	many	TRBV5-1	TRBJ1-1	TGCGCCAGCAGTCAAAACCCGACAGGGGGCCCTACCATGAACACTGAAGCTTTCTTT	CASSQNPTGGPTMNTEAFF
-	many	TRBV2	TRBJ2-3	TGTGCCAGCAAGGCTAGCTCCCCCACAGATACGCAGTATTTT	CASKASSPTDTQYF
TRBD1	-	TRBV7-2	TRBJ2-1	TGTGCCAGCAGCGCCGGGACAGGGATCTTCAATGAGCAGTTCTTC	CASSAGTGIFNEQFF
-	-	TRBV9	TRBJ2-7	TGTGCCAGCAGCGGGGGACCCAACCTGGACGAGCAGTACTTC	CASSGGPNLDEQYF
-	many	TRBV12-3/TRBV12-4	TRBJ1-2	TGTGCCAGCAGTTTGGGAGGGAATGGCTACACCTTC	CASSLGGNGYTF
-	many	TRBV12-3/TRBV12-4	TRBJ1-6	TGTGCCAGCAGTTGGGCCGTAGTTAATTCACCCCTCCACTTT	CASSWAVVNSPLHF
-	many	TRBV5-6	TRBJ2-3	TGTGCCAGCAGCTCCTCCGCAGATACGCAGTATTTT	CASSSSADTQYF
TRBD1	many	TRBV18	TRBJ1-2	TGTGCCAGCTCACCCGGGACAGGGCCTGTGTACACCTTC	CASSPGTGPVYTF
TRBD2	few	TRBV6-1	TRBJ2-3	TGTGCCAGGGCAGGGGAGGGACTAGCGCAGTATTTT	CARAGEGLAQYF
TRBD2	-	TRBV5-1	TRBJ2-5	TGCGCCAGCAGCTACCTAGCGGGGGCCCAAGAGACCCAGTACTTC	CASSYLAGAQETQYF
-	few	TRBV6-6	TRBJ2-4	TGTGCCAGCAGATTTGTCGGGGGCATTCAGTACTTC	CASRFVGGIQYF
-	few	TRBV10-3	TRBJ2-7	TGTGCCATCGGGCCCCGCGGGCACGAGCAGTACTTC	CAIGPRGHEQYF